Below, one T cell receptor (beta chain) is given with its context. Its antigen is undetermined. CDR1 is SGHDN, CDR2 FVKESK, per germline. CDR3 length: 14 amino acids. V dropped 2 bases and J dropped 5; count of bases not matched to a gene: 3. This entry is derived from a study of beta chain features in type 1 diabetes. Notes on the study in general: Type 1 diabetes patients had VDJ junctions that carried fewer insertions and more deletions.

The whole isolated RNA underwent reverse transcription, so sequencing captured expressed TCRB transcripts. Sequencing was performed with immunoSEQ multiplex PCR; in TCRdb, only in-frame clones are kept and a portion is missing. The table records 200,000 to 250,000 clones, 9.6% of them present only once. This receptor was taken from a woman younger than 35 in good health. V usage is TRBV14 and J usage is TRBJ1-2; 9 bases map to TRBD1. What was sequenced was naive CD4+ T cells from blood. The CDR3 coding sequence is TGTGCCAGCAGCCAAAACGACAGGGGGTATGGCTACACCTTC. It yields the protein CASSQNDRGYGYTF.